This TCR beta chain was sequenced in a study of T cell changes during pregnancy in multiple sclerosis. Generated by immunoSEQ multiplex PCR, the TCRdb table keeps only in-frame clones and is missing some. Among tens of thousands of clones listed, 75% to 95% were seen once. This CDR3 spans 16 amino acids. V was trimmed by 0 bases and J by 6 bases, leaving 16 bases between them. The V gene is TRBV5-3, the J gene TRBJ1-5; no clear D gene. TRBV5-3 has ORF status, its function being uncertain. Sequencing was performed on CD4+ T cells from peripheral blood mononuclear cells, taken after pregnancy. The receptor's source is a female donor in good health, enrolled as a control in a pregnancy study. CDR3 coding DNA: TGTGCCAGAAGCTTGGGTCGGGGTATATGGGGTCAGCCCCAGCATTTT. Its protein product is CARSLGRGIWGQPQHF.